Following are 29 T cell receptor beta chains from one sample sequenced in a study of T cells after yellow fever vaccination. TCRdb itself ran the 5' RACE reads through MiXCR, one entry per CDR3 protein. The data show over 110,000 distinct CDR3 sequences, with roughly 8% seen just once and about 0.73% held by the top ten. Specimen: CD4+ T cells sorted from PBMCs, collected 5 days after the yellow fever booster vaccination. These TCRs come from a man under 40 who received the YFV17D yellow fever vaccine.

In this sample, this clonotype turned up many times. CDR3 amino acids: CATTWSSRSRTDTQYF. Here the CDR3 DNA reads TGTGCCACCACCTGGAGCAGCAGGTCCCGCACAGATACGCAGTATTTT. The chain has TRBV15 and TRBJ2-3; no reliable D call. This CDR3 is built from 16 residues. V dropped 7 bases and J dropped 1 base, with 18 bases sitting between them. Germline assignment: CDR1 LNHNV and CDR2 YYDKDF (reference sequence).

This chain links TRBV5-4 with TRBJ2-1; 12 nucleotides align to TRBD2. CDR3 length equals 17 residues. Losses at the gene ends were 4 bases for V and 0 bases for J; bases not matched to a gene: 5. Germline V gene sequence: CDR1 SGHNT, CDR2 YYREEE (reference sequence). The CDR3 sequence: CASSALAGGYSYNEQFF. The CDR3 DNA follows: TGTGCCAGCAGCGCACTAGCGGGAGGTTACTCCTACAATGAGCAGTTCTTC.

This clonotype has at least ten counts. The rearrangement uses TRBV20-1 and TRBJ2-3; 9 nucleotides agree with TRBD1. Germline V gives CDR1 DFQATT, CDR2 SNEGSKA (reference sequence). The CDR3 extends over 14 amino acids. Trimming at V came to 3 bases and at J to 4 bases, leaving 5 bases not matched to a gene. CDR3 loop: CSASGTGNADTQYF. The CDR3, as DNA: TGCAGTGCTAGTGGGACAGGGAACGCAGATACGCAGTATTTT.

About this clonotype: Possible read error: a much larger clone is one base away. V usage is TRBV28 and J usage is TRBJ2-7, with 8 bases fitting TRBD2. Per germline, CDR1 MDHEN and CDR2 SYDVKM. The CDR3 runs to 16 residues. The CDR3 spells CANSLYGTRALYEQYF. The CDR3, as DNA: TGTGCCAACAGTTTATATGGGACTAGGGCCCTCTACGAGCAGTACTTC.

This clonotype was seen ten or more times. The CDR3 is CASREASSYEQYF. As DNA, the CDR3 is TGTGCCAGCAGGGAAGCGAGTTCTTACGAGCAGTACTTC. V and J are TRBV7-2 and TRBJ2-7; D unclear. Per germline, CDR1 SGHTA and CDR2 FQGNSA. The CDR3 length is 13 residues. The V end was cut by 6 bases, the J end by 4 bases, with 13 bases between.

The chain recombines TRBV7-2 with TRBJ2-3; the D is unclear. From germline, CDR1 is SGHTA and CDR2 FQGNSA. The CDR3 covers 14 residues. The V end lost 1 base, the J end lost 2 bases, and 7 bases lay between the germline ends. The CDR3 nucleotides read TGTGCCAGCAGCTTAGTGGATTACACAGATACGCAGTATTTT. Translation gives CASSLVDYTDTQYF.

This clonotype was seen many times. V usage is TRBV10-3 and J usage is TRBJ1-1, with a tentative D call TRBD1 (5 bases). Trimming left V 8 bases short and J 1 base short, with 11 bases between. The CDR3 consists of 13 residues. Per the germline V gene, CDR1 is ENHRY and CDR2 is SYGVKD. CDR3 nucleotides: TGTGCCATCGGGGGGGAGAGGAACACTGAAGCTTTCTTT. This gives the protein CAIGGERNTEAFF.

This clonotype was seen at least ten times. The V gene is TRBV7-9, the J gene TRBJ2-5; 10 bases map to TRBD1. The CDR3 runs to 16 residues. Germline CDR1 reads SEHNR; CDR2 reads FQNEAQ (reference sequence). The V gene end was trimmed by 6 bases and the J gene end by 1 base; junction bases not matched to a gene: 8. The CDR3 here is CASSFGDRGLQETQYF. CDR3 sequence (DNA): TGTGCCAGCAGTTTTGGGGACAGGGGCCTCCAAGAGACCCAGTACTTC.

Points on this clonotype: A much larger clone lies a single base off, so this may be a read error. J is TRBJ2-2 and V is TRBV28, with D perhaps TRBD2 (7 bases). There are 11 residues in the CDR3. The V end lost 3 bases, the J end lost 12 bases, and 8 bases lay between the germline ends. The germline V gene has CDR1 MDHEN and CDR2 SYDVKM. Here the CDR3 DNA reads TGTGCCAGCAGTTTCGGGGGGCAGCTGTTTTTT. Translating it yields CASSFGGQLFF.

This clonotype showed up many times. Here the CDR3 DNA reads TGTGCCAGCAGGGCCCAAGCTAATGAAAAACTGTTTTTT. Translated: CASRAQANEKLFF. V is TRBV12-3 or TRBV12-4 and J is TRBJ1-4, with D hard to call. This CDR3 region has 13 residues. The germline V and J ends were trimmed by 6 bases and 3 bases, with 8 bases remaining between them.

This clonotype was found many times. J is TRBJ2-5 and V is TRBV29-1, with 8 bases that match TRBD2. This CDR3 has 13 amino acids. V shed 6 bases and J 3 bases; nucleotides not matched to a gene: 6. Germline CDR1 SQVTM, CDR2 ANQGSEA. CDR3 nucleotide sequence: TGCAGCGTGGGACTAGGTAGCGAAGAGACCCAGTACTTC. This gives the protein CSVGLGSEETQYF.

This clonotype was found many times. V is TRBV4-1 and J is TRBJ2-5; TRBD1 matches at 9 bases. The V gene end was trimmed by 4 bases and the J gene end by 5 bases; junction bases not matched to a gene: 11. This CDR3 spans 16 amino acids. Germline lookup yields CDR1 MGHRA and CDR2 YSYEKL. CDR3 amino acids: CASSPGRTGAYETQYF. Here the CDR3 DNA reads TGCGCCAGCAGCCCAGGGAGGACAGGGGCGTATGAGACCCAGTACTTC.

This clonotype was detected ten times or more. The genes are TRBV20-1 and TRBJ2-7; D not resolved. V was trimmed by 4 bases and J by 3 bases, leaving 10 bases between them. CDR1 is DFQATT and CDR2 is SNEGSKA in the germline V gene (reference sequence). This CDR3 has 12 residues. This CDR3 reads CSANVRLYEQYF. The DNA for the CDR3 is TGCAGTGCTAATGTACGACTCTACGAGCAGTACTTC.

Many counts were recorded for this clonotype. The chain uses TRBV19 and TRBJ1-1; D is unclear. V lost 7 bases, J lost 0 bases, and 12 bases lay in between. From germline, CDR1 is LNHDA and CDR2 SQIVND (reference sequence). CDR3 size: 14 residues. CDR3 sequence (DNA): TGTGCCAGTATCCACGGTGGAGTGAACACTGAAGCTTTCTTT. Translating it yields CASIHGGVNTEAFF.

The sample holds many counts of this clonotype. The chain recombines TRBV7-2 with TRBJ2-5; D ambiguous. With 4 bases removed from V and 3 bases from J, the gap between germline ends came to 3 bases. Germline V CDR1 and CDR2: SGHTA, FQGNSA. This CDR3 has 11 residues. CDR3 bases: TGTGCCAGCAGCTACGAAGAGACCCAGTACTTC. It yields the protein CASSYEETQYF.

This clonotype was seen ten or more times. The CDR3 sequence: CASSFVTTNTEAFF. Written as DNA, the CDR3 is TGTGCCAGCAGCTTCGTTACGACGAACACTGAAGCTTTCTTT. The V call is TRBV5-6, the J call TRBJ1-1; D remains ambiguous. The germline V gene encodes CDR1 SGHDT and CDR2 YYEEEE. The CDR3 has 14 residues. V lost 2 bases, J lost 1 base, and 9 bases lay in between. Full variable domain (missing parts from reference TRBV5-6 and TRBJ1-1): DAGVTQSPTHLIKTRGQQVTLRCSPKSGHDTVSWYQQALGQGPQFIFQYYEEEERQRGNFPDRFSGHQFPNYSSELNVNALLLGDSALYLCASSFVTTNTEAFFGQGTRLTVV.

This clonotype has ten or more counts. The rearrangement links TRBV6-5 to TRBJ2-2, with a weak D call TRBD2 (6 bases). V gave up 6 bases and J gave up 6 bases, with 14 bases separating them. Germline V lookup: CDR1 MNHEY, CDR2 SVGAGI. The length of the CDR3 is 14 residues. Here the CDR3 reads CASRTSLSSGELFF. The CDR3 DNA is TGTGCCAGCAGGACTAGTTTAAGTTCCGGGGAGCTGTTTTTT.

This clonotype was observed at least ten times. The CDR3 sequence: CASSSRQGGRYEQYF. CDR3 DNA sequence: TGTGCCAGCAGCTCTAGACAGGGGGGCCGCTACGAGCAGTACTTC. The chain links TRBV5-6 to TRBJ2-7, with TRBD1 identical over 9 bases. This CDR3 is 15 amino acids long. Germline CDR1 SGHDT, CDR2 YYEEEE. V dropped 3 bases and J dropped 3; count of bases not matched to a gene: 7.

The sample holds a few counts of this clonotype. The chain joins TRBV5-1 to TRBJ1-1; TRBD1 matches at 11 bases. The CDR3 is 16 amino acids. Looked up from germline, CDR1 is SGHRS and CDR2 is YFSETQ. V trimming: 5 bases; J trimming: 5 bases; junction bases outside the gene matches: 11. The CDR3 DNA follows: TGCGCCAGCAGACAAGGACAGGGGGCGGGTAGGACTGAAGCTTTCTTT. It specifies CASRQGQGAGRTEAFF.

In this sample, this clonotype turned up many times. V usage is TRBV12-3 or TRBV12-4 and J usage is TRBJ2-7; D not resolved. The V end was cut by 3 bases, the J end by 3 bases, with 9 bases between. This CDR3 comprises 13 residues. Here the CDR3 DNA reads TGTGCCAGCAGTTTTGGGGTCCACTACGAGCAGTACTTC. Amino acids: CASSFGVHYEQYF.

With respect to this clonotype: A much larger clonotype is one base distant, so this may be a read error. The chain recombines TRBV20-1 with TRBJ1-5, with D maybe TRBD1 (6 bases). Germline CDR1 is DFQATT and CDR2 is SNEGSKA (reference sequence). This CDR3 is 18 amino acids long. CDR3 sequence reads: CSARAGGRALSGKQPQHF. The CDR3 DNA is TGCAGTGCTAGGGCCGGGGGGCGCGCGCTAAGTGGCAAGCAGCCCCAGCATTTT.

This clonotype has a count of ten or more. This CDR3 reads CASSLPGGVGYTF. The DNA of the CDR3 is TGTGCCAGCAGCCTTCCAGGGGGTGTGGGCTACACCTTC. The V call is TRBV7-2, the J call TRBJ1-2; 7 bases fit TRBD1. The germline CDR1 and CDR2 sequences are SGHTA and FQGNSA. This CDR3 has 13 residues. The V segment lost 5 bases and the J segment 8 bases; nucleotides outside the gene matches: 8.

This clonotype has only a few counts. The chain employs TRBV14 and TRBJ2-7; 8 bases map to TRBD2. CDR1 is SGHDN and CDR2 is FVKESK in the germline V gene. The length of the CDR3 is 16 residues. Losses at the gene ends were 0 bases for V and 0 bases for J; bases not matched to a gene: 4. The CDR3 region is CASSQEDGRASYEQYF. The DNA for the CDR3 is TGTGCCAGCAGCCAAGAAGACGGGAGGGCCTCCTACGAGCAGTACTTC.

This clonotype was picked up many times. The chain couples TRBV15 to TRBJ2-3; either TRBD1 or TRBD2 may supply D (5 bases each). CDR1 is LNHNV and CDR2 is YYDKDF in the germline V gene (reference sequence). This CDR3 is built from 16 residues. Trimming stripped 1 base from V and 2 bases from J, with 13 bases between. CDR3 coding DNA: TGTGCCACCAGCAGAGTCGGGGTAGGGGTCACAGATACGCAGTATTTT. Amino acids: CATSRVGVGVTDTQYF.

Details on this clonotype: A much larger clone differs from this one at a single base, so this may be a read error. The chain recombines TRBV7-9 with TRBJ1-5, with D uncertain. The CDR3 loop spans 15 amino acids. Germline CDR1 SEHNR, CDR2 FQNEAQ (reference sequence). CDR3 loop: CASSLYDNSNQLQHF. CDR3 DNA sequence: TGTGCCAGCAGCTTATATGACAATAGCAATCAGCTCCAGCATTTT. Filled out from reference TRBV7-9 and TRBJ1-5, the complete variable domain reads DTGVSQNPRHKITKRGQNVTFRCDPISEHNRLYWYRQTLGQGPEFLTYFQNEAQLEKSRLLSDRFSAERPKGSFSTLEIQRTEQGDSAMYLCASSLYDNSNQLQHFGDGTRLSIL.

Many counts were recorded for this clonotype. CDR3 protein: CSAPPNYSYEQYF. CDR3 nucleotide sequence: TGCAGTGCTCCGCCCAATTACTCCTACGAGCAGTACTTC. This chain connects TRBV20-1 to TRBJ2-7; D remains ambiguous. Germline V gene data show CDR1 as DFQATT and CDR2 as SNEGSKA (reference sequence). This CDR3 has 13 residues. V shed 5 bases and J shed 0 bases, with 11 bases lying between them.

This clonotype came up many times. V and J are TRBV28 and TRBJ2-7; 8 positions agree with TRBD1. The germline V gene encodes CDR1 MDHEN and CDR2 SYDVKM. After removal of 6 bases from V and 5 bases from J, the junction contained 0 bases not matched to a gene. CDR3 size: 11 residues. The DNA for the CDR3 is TGTGCCAGCAGCAGGGGGCACGAGCAGTACTTC. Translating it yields CASSRGHEQYF.

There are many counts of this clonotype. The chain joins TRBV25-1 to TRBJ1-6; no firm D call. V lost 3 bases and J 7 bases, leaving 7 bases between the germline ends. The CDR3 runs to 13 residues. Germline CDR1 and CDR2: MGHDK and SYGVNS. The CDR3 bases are TGTGCCAGCAGTGAGGGCAGGAATTCACCCCTCCACTTT. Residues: CASSEGRNSPLHF. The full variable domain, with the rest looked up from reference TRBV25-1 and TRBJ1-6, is EADIYQTPRYLVIGTGKKITLECSQTMGHDKMYWYQQDPGMELHLIHYSYGVNSTEKGDLSSESTVSRIRTEHFPLTLESARPSHTSQYLCASSEGRNSPLHFGNGTRLTVT.

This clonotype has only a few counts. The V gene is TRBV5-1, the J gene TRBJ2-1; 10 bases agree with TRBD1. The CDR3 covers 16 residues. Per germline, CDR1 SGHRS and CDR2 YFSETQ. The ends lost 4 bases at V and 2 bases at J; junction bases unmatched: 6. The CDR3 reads CASSHRDRGTYNEQFF. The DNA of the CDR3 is TGCGCCAGCAGCCACAGGGACAGGGGTACCTACAATGAGCAGTTCTTC.